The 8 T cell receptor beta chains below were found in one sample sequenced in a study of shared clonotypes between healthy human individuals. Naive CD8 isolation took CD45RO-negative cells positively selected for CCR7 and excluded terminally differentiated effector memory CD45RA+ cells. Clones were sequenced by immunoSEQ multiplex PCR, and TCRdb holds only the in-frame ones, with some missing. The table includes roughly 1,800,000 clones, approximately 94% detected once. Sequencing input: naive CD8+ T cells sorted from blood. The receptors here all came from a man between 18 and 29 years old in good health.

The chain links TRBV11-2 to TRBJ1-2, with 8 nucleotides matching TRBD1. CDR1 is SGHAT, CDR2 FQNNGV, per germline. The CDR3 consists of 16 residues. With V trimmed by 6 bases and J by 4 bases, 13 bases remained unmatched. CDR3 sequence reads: CASSPGQVSSTYGYTF. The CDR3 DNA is TGTGCCAGCAGTCCGGGACAGGTTTCATCCACCTATGGCTACACCTTC.

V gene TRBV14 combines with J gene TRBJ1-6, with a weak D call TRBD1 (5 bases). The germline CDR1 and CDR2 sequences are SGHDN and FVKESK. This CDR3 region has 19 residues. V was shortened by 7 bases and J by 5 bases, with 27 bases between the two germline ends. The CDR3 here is CASNLTGTSPRRNNSPLHF. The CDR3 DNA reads TGTGCCAGCAACCTAACCGGGACGTCACCTAGGAGGAATAATTCACCCCTCCACTTT.

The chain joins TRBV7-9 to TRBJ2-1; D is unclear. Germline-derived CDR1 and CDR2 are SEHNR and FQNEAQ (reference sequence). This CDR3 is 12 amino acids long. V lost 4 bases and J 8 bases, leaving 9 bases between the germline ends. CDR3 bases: TGTGCCAGCAGCTCTAAATGGGATGAGCAGTTCTTC. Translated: CASSSKWDEQFF.

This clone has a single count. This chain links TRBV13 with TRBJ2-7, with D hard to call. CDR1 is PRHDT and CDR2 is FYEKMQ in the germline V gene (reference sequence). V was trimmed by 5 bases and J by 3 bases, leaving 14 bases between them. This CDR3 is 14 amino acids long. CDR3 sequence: CASSPRLEDYEQYF. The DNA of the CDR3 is TGTGCCAGCAGCCCACGGCTAGAAGACTACGAGCAGTACTTC.

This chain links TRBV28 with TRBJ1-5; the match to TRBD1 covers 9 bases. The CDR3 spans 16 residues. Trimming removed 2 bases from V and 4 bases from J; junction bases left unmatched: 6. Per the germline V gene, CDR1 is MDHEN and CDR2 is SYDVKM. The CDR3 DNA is TGTGCCAGCAGTTTAGGGGGACAGGGATTAAATCAGCCCCAGCATTTT. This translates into CASSLGGQGLNQPQHF.

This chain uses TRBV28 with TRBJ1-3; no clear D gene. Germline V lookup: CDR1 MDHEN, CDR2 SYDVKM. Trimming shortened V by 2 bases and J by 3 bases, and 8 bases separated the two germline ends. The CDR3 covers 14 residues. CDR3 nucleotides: TGTGCCAGCAGTTTACGGCCGTTTGGAAACACCATATATTTT. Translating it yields CASSLRPFGNTIYF.

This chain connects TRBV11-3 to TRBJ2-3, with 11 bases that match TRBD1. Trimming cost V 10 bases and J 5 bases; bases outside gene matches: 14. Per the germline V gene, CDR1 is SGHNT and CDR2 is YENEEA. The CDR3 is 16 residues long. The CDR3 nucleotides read TGTGCCACTTTTAGGGAAACGGGACAGGGGGAAGATACGCAGTATTTT. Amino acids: CATFRETGQGEDTQYF. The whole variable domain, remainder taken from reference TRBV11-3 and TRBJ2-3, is EAGVVQSPRYKIIEKKQPVAFWCNPISGHNTLYWYLQNLGQGPELLIRYENEEAVDDSQLPKDRFSAERLKGVDSTLKIQPAELGDSAVYLCATFRETGQGEDTQYFGPGTRLTVL.

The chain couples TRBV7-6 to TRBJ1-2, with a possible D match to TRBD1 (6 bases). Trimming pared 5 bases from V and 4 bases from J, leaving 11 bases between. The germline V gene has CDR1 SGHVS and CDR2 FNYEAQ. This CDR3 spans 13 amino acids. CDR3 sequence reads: CASSQGRGYGYTF. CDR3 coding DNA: TGTGCCAGCAGCCAGGGGCGCGGCTATGGCTACACCTTC.